The 28 T cell receptor beta chains in this list originate from one sample, sequenced in a study of T-cell memory formation after mild COVID-19. TCRdb passed the 5' RACE reads through MiXCR, listing each CDR3 protein once. The table includes about 100,000 distinct CDR3 sequences, over 15% detected once. Material for sequencing was PBMCs or a T cell subset sorted from them (not recorded which). The receptors here all came from a man younger than 35 who had mild COVID-19 (a few samples of this study predate the infection). Cell type and time point are not known.

V and J are TRBV12-3 or TRBV12-4 and TRBJ1-2; D is ambiguous. There are 12 residues in the CDR3. The V end lost 7 bases, the J end lost 2 bases, and 8 bases lay between the germline ends. CDR3 sequence reads: CASTGRNYGYTF. As DNA, the CDR3 is TGTGCCAGCACGGGGAGAAACTATGGCTACACCTTC.

This clonotype is termed medium-sized. The chain joins TRBV20-1 to TRBJ2-1, with 7 bases identical to TRBD2. This CDR3 has 14 residues. Germline values: CDR1 DFQATT, CDR2 SNEGSKA (reference sequence). With V trimmed by 6 bases and J by 4 bases, 9 bases remained unmatched. The CDR3 DNA is TGCAGTGCCAAGAACTCGGGGGGATACAATGAGCAGTTCTTC. It encodes CSAKNSGGYNEQFF.

The gene calls are TRBV5-1 and TRBJ2-1, with TRBD2 identical over 12 bases. The CDR3 totals 17 residues. V trimming: 1 base; J trimming: 7 bases; junction bases outside the gene matches: 9. The germline V gene encodes CDR1 SGHRS and CDR2 YFSETQ. The CDR3, as DNA: TGCGCCAGCAGCTTGCTGACTAGCGGGGGCGCATCGAATGAGCAGTTCTTC. This encodes CASSLLTSGGASNEQFF. Full variable domain (outside the CDR3, taken from reference TRBV5-1 and TRBJ2-1): KAGVTQTPRYLIKTRGQQVTLSCSPISGHRSVSWYQQTPGQGLQFLFEYFSETQRNKGNFPGRFSGRQFSNSRSEMNVSTLELGDSALYLCASSLLTSGGASNEQFFGPGTRLTVL.

This chain connects TRBV11-2 to TRBJ1-1; the D is unclear. The length of the CDR3 is 14 residues. V shed 5 bases and J shed 1 base, with 11 bases lying between them. Germline loops: CDR1 SGHAT, CDR2 FQNNGV. CDR3 residues: CASSRRTANTEAFF. In nucleotides, the CDR3 is TGTGCCAGCAGCCGAAGGACGGCGAACACTGAAGCTTTCTTT.

There are a few counts of this clonotype. The genes are TRBV5-5 and TRBJ1-4; 8 bases agree with TRBD1. The CDR3 contains 15 residues. V lost 5 bases to trimming and J lost 7 bases; unmatched junction nucleotides: 10. Germline CDR1 reads SGHKS; CDR2 reads YYEKEE (reference sequence). In nucleotides, the CDR3 is TGTGCCAGCAGTCTAGACAGGGGAAGGGGTGAAAAACTGTTTTTT. As protein: CASSLDRGRGEKLFF.

This clonotype was picked up a small number of times. The chain links TRBV13 to TRBJ1-2, with D perhaps TRBD1 (5 bases). Per the germline V gene, CDR1 is PRHDT and CDR2 is FYEKMQ (reference sequence). The CDR3 runs to 15 residues. Trimming took off 0 bases at V and 7 bases at J, with 15 bases between the two ends. The CDR3, as DNA: TGTGCCAGCAGCTTAGGCGAGGGGACCGGGCTTGGCTACACCTTC. It yields the protein CASSLGEGTGLGYTF.

The genes are TRBV6-6 and TRBJ2-3; 9 bases fit TRBD1. The CDR3 sequence is 18 residues long. V dropped 7 bases and J dropped 2; count of bases not matched to a gene: 16. Germline CDR1 MNHNY, CDR2 SVGAGI (reference sequence). CDR3 in DNA: TGTGCCAGCAACCCCCGGGACAGGGTTGGGGCCCTCACAGATACGCAGTATTTT. Amino acid sequence: CASNPRDRVGALTDTQYF.

The chain joins TRBV12-3 or TRBV12-4 to TRBJ2-1, with 7 bases fitting TRBD2. V shed 5 bases and J 2 bases; nucleotides not matched to a gene: 9. This CDR3 region has 16 residues. This chain's CDR3 is CASSPRDYPTYNEQFF. The CDR3 DNA sequence: TGTGCCAGCAGTCCCCGGGACTATCCCACCTACAATGAGCAGTTCTTC.

The chain links TRBV6-6 to TRBJ2-1; D unresolved. Germline V gene sequence: CDR1 MNHNY, CDR2 SVGAGI (reference sequence). This CDR3 has 14 residues. Trimming shortened V by 0 bases and J by 7 bases, and 10 bases separated the two germline ends. CDR3 in amino acids: CASSYSNSLNEQFF. The CDR3 bases are TGTGCCAGCAGTTACTCGAATTCTCTAAATGAGCAGTTCTTC.

This clonotype has only a few counts. The J gene is TRBJ2-3, the V gene TRBV5-1; unclear D gene. This CDR3 has 16 residues. The V end lost 4 bases, the J end lost 0 bases, and 15 bases lay between the germline ends. CDR1 is SGHRS, CDR2 YFSETQ, per germline. The CDR3 sequence: CASSIGASPSTDTQYF. CDR3 in DNA: TGCGCCAGCAGCATAGGAGCATCACCTAGCACAGATACGCAGTATTTT.

The genes are TRBV20-1 and TRBJ2-2; maybe TRBD2 (7 bases). V lost 5 bases and J 7 bases, leaving 20 bases between the germline ends. Germline V gene data show CDR1 as DFQATT and CDR2 as SNEGSKA (reference sequence). The CDR3 is 15 residues long. The CDR3: CSAVPRGAFGGELFF. In nucleotides, the CDR3 is TGCAGTGCTGTCCCCCGGGGGGCATTCGGCGGGGAGCTGTTTTTT.

V and J are TRBV11-2 and TRBJ1-2; the D gene is possibly TRBD1 (6 bases). Germline CDR1 is SGHAT and CDR2 is FQNNGV. This CDR3 region has 16 residues. Trimming stripped 4 bases from V and 7 bases from J, with 22 bases between. CDR3 residues: CASSSQGRGAVGGYTF. CDR3 nucleotides: TGTGCCAGCAGCTCCCAGGGGCGGGGGGCTGTAGGTGGCTACACCTTC.

This clonotype appeared a few times. The genes are TRBV5-1 and TRBJ1-1; no definite D call. Trimming cost V 3 bases and J 4 bases, with 10 bases left between them. Germline V CDR1 and CDR2: SGHRS, YFSETQ. The CDR3 sequence is 13 residues long. CDR3 sequence: CASSSGESTEAFF. The CDR3 region has the DNA TGCGCCAGCAGCTCTGGGGAGAGCACTGAAGCTTTCTTT. Combining the CDR3 with reference TRBV5-1 and TRBJ1-1 gives the whole variable domain KAGVTQTPRYLIKTRGQQVTLSCSPISGHRSVSWYQQTPGQGLQFLFEYFSETQRNKGNFPGRFSGRQFSNSRSEMNVSTLELGDSALYLCASSSGESTEAFFGQGTRLTVV.

This clonotype showed up just a few times. The chain carries TRBV3-1 and TRBJ2-2, with D perhaps being TRBD1 or TRBD2 (5 bases each). Germline assignment: CDR1 LGHDT and CDR2 YNNKEL (reference sequence). The V gene lost 2 bases and the J gene lost 8 bases, with 9 bases spanning the gap. CDR3 length equals 13 residues. CDR3 region: CASSQRGPGELFF. DNA of the CDR3: TGTGCCAGCAGCCAACGGGGACCAGGGGAGCTGTTTTTT.

In its sample, this clonotype was seen a few times. V and J are TRBV4-2 and TRBJ1-4; D is ambiguous. Trimming removed 4 bases from V and 0 bases from J, with 6 bases in between. CDR3 length: 14 residues. Germline V gives CDR1 LGHNA, CDR2 YNFKEQ. The CDR3 reads CASSPQATNEKLFF. The CDR3 nucleotides read TGTGCCAGCAGCCCCCAGGCAACTAATGAAAAACTGTTTTTT.

This clonotype has ten or more counts. V gene TRBV11-1 combines with J gene TRBJ2-3, with TRBD1 matching 7 bases. This CDR3 is 13 amino acids long. Trimming removed 3 bases from V and 4 bases from J; junction bases left unmatched: 1. The germline V gene encodes CDR1 SGHAT and CDR2 FQDESV (reference sequence). The CDR3 DNA is TGTGCCAGCAGCTTGACAGGGCCAGATACGCAGTATTTT. This gives the protein CASSLTGPDTQYF.

A few counts support this clonotype. The CDR3 DNA reads TGTGCCACCAGTGATACCCGGACAGGGTCCCCAGATACGCAGTATTTT. Its protein product is CATSDTRTGSPDTQYF. The chain couples TRBV24-1 to TRBJ2-3, with 8 bases fitting TRBD1. CDR1 is KGHDR and CDR2 is SFDVKD in the germline V gene. The CDR3 has 16 residues. The junction had 8 bases not matched to a gene; V was cut back by 3 bases and J by 4 bases.

At least ten counts were recorded for this clonotype. The chain is built from TRBV7-9 and TRBJ1-2; D gene ambiguous. The germline V gene has CDR1 SEHNR and CDR2 FQNEAQ (reference sequence). V lost 5 bases and J lost 4, with 8 bases in between. This CDR3 is built from 12 residues. The CDR3 reads CASSRRTYGYTF. CDR3 nucleotides: TGTGCCAGCAGCCGCAGGACCTATGGCTACACCTTC.

Remarks on this clonotype: The germline gene is not matched at one end of the junction; a read error may be the cause. V is TRBV5-6 and J is TRBJ2-5; tentatively, D is TRBD2 (6 bases). Germline V gene data show CDR1 as SGHDT and CDR2 as YYEEEE. The CDR3 contains 14 residues. The CDR3, as DNA: TGTGCCAGCAACTTGGAGGGACACCAAGAGACCCAGTACTTC. Amino acids: CASNLEGHQETQYF.

This clonotype was found many times. The chain joins TRBV5-5 to TRBJ2-5; 7 bases map to TRBD1. The trim removed 3 bases at V and 2 bases at J, leaving 4 bases unmatched. Germline CDR1 and CDR2: SGHKS and YYEKEE (reference sequence). The length of the CDR3 is 14 residues. DNA of the CDR3: TGTGCCAGCAGCTCGGGACAGCTGCAAGAGACCCAGTACTTC. It codes for CASSSGQLQETQYF. Using reference TRBV5-5 and TRBJ2-5 for the parts outside the CDR3, the full variable domain is DAGVTQSPTHLIKTRGQQVTLRCSPISGHKSVSWYQQVLGQGPQFIFQYYEKEERGRGNFPDRFSARQFPNYSSELNVNALLLGDSALYLCASSSGQLQETQYFGPGTRLLVL.

This chain links TRBV5-1 with TRBJ1-6; 7 bases align to TRBD1. This CDR3 has 15 residues. Unmatched junction bases numbered 8, after V lost 3 bases and J lost 8 bases. Per germline, CDR1 SGHRS and CDR2 YFSETQ. CDR3 sequence reads: CASSSGTEGYSPLHF. The CDR3 DNA reads as TGCGCCAGCAGCTCCGGGACAGAGGGGTATTCACCCCTCCACTTT.

The chain recombines TRBV20-1 with TRBJ2-5, with D maybe TRBD1 (5 bases). V lost 5 bases, J lost 1 base, and 11 bases lay in between. The CDR3 is 13 residues long. Germline-derived CDR1 and CDR2 are DFQATT and SNEGSKA (reference sequence). DNA for the CDR3: TGCAGTGCTGCACCAGGGATCCAAGAGACCCAGTACTTC. It is translated as CSAAPGIQETQYF.

This clonotype was picked up a small number of times. The chain uses TRBV19 and TRBJ2-7; TRBD2 matches 9 bases. This CDR3 is 13 amino acids long. The J segment lost 13 bases and the V segment lost 4 bases, leaving 11 bases of the junction unmatched. The V gene's germline CDR1 is LNHDA and CDR2 SQIVND (reference sequence). CDR3 nucleotide sequence: TGTGCCAGTAGTAATAGCGGGGGAGCCGGGTTCTACTTC. The encoded protein is CASSNSGGAGFYF.

This clonotype turned up a few times. The chain employs TRBV12-3 or TRBV12-4 and TRBJ1-4; no firm D call. V was pared by 6 bases and J by 11 bases, with 13 bases between. The CDR3 is made up of 12 amino acids. DNA for the CDR3: TGTGCCAGCAGACCACCCAGTGGGAAACTGTTTTTT. It specifies CASRPPSGKLFF.

V and J are TRBV10-3 and TRBJ2-3, with D possibly matching TRBD1 (8 bases). Germline V gene sequence: CDR1 ENHRY, CDR2 SYGVKD. This CDR3 spans 15 amino acids. With 11 bases removed from V and 2 bases from J, the gap between germline ends came to 20 bases. The chain's CDR3 is CAASAQGGTTDTQYF. In nucleotides, the CDR3 is TGTGCCGCCAGCGCACAGGGGGGGACCACAGATACGCAGTATTTT.

The chain couples TRBV6-6 to TRBJ2-1, with 8 nucleotides matching TRBD1. V gave up 5 bases and J gave up 9 bases; unmatched junction bases: 12. This CDR3 has 15 amino acids. Germline values: CDR1 MNHNY, CDR2 SVGAGI (reference sequence). CDR3 in DNA: TGTGCCAGCAGTCCCGGACAGGGCGGGGTAATTGAGCAGTTCTTC. Residues: CASSPGQGGVIEQFF.

The chain has TRBV6-5 and TRBJ2-3, with D unresolved. There are 13 residues in the CDR3. Germline CDR1 reads MNHEY; CDR2 reads SVGAGI. Between the trimmed V and J ends, which lost 4 bases and 3 bases, there was a span of 8 bases. CDR3 DNA: TGTGCCAGCAGTTCCTTGGGAACAGATACGCAGTATTTT. Amino acids: CASSSLGTDTQYF.

The table lists this clonotype with a few counts. The rearrangement links TRBV5-1 to TRBJ1-2, with 10 bases that match TRBD1. CDR1 and CDR2 from the germline V gene are SGHRS and YFSETQ. The CDR3 sequence is 14 residues long. The trim removed 4 bases at V and 8 bases at J, leaving 8 bases unmatched. Here the CDR3 DNA reads TGCGCCAGCAGCCCCGGAGGGACAGGGGTCGGCTACACCTTC. Translating it yields CASSPGGTGVGYTF.